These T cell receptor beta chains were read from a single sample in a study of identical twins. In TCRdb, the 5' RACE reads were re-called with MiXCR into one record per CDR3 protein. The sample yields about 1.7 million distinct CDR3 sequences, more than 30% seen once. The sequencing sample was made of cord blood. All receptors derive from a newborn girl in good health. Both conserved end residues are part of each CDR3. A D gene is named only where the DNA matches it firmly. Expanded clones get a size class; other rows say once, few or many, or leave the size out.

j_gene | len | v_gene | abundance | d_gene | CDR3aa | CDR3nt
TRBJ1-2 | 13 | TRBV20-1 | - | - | CSIGQGDNYGYTF | TGCAGTATAGGCCAGGGAGATAACTATGGCTACACCTTC
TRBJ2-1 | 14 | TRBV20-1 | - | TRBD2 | CSARTSGSINEQFF | TGCAGTGCTAGGACTAGCGGGAGCATCAATGAGCAGTTCTTC
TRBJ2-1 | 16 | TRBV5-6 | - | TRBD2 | CASSQFSGSAYNEQFF | TGTGCCAGCAGCCAATTTAGCGGGAGCGCCTACAATGAGCAGTTCTTC
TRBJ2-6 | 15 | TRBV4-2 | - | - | CASSLPHSGANVLTF | TGTGCCAGCAGCCTGCCTCACTCTGGGGCCAACGTCCTGACTTTC
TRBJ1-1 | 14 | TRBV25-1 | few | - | CASRGTFRNTEAFF | TGTGCCAGCAGGGGGACCTTTAGGAACACTGAAGCTTTCTTT
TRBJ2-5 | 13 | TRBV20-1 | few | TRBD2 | CSATRLAPKTQYF | TGCAGTGCTACCAGACTAGCCCCCAAGACCCAGTACTTC
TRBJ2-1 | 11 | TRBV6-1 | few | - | CAVPRGNEQFF | TGTGCCGTTCCCCGGGGCAATGAGCAGTTCTTC
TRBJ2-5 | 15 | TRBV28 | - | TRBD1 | CANSLPRTGRETQYF | TGTGCCAACAGTTTGCCCCGGACAGGGAGGGAGACCCAGTACTTC
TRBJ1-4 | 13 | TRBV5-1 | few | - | CASSRGYNEKLFF | TGCGCCAGCAGCAGGGGATATAATGAAAAACTGTTTTTT
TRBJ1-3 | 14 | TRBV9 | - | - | CASSAGPSGNTIYF | TGTGCCAGCAGCGCCGGTCCCTCTGGAAACACCATATATTTT
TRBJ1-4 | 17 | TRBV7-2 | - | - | CASSLDLSRGRPEKLFF | TGTGCCAGCAGCTTAGACCTATCCAGGGGCCGTCCTGAAAAACTGTTTTTT
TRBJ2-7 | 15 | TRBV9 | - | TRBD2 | CASSVGLAGKYEQYF | TGTGCCAGCAGCGTAGGGCTAGCGGGAAAATACGAGCAGTACTTC
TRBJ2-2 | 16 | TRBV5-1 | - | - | CASSLTLPGIVGELFF | TGCGCCAGCAGCCTAACCCTACCCGGGATTGTTGGGGAGCTGTTTTTT
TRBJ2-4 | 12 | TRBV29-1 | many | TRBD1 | CSVTTGANIQYF | TGCAGCGTGACGACAGGGGCGAACATTCAGTACTTC
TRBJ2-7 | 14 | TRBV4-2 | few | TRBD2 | CASSQRASGYEQYF | TGTGCCAGCAGCCAAAGGGCTAGCGGCTACGAGCAGTACTTC
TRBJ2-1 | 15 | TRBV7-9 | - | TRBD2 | CASRPRGTTLETQFF | TGTGCCAGCCGTCCACGTGGGACTACTTTAGAGACCCAGTTCTTC
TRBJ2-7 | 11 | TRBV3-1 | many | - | CASSQIHEQYF | TGTGCCAGCAGCCAAATCCACGAGCAGTACTTC
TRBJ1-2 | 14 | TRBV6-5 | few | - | CASSYRGLGYGYTF | TGTGCCAGCAGTTACAGGGGATTGGGCTATGGCTACACCTTC
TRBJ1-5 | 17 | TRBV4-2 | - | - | CASSQDRPSGGNQPQHF | TGTGCCAGCAGCCAAGATAGGCCGTCGGGGGGCAATCAGCCCCAGCATTTT
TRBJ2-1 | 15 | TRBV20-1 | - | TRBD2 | CSARDPSGGGNEQFF | TGCAGTGCTAGAGATCCGAGCGGGGGGGGCAATGAGCAGTTCTTC
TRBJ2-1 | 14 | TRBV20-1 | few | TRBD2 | CSARTSAWNNEQFF | TGCAGTGCGCGGACTAGCGCGTGGAACAATGAGCAGTTCTTC
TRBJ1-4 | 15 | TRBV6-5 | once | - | CASTPSGTPNEKLFF | TGTGCCAGCACTCCCTCCGGGACTCCTAATGAAAAACTGTTTTTT
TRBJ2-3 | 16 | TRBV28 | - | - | CATKFSNSYSTDTQYF | TGTGCCACTAAGTTTTCCAACTCGTATAGCACAGATACGCAGTATTTT
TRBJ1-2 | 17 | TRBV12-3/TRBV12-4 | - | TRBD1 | CANSLEYRGGANYGYTF | TGTGCCAACAGTTTAGAGTACAGGGGAGGAGCTAACTATGGCTACACCTTC
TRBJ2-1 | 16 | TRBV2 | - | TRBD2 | CASSEPSSGSVNEQFF | TGTGCCAGCAGTGAACCCTCCAGCGGGAGTGTCAATGAGCAGTTCTTC
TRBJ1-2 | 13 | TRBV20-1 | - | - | CSARLTGPNGYTF | TGCAGTGCTAGACTCACAGGGCCCAATGGCTACACCTTC
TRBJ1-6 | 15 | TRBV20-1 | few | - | CSARDRGSYNSPLHF | TGCAGTGCTAGAGACAGGGGCTCCTATAATTCACCCCTCCACTTT
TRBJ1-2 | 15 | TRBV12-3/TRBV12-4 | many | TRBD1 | CASGNSTGANYGYTF | TGTGCCAGCGGAAATTCGACAGGGGCTAACTATGGCTACACCTTC
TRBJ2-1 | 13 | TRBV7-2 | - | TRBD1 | CASSLGGGTGSFF | TGTGCCAGCAGCTTAGGAGGCGGGACAGGTTCGTTCTTC
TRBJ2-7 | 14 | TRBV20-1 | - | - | CSAPEDYSTYEQYF | TGCAGTGCTCCAGAGGACTACTCCACCTACGAGCAGTACTTC
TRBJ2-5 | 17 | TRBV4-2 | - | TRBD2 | CASSQDWTSGGLETQYF | TGTGCCAGCAGCCAAGACTGGACTAGCGGGGGGCTAGAGACCCAGTACTTC
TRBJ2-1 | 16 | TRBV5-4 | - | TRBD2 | CASSLSKPAGLNEQFF | TGTGCCAGCAGCTTGAGCAAACCAGCGGGACTGAATGAGCAGTTCTTC
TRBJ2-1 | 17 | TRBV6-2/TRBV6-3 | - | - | CASRPTGYSPGYNEQFF | TGTGCCAGCAGACCAACGGGATACTCACCGGGCTACAATGAGCAGTTCTTC
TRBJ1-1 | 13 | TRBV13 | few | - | CASSPAGVAEAFF | TGTGCCAGCAGCCCCGCCGGGGTTGCGGAAGCTTTCTTT
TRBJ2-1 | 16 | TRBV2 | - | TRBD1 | CASSPERGQASNEQFF | TGTGCCAGCAGTCCAGAGAGGGGACAGGCTAGCAATGAGCAGTTCTTC
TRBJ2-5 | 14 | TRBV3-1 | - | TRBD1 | CASSQGTGWKTQYF | TGTGCCAGCAGCCAAGGGACAGGGTGGAAGACCCAGTACTTC
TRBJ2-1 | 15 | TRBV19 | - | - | CASSIGGGRSNEQFF | TGTGCCAGTAGTATCGGTGGCGGGCGAAGCAATGAGCAGTTCTTC
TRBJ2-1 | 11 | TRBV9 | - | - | CASSVVGRQFF | TGTGCCAGCAGCGTAGTTGGGAGGCAGTTCTTC
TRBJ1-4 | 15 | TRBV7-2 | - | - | CASSLGAINNEKLFF | TGTGCCAGCAGCTTAGGGGCTATCAATAATGAAAAACTGTTTTTT
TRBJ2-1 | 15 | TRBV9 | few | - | CASSYSGQTYNEQFF | TGTGCCAGCAGTTACAGCGGGCAAACCTACAATGAGCAGTTCTTC
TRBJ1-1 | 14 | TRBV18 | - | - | CASSPARANTEAFF | TGTGCCAGCTCACCCGCCAGGGCGAACACTGAAGCTTTCTTT
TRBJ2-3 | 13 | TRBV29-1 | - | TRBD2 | CSVLAGEGDTQYF | TGCAGCGTTTTAGCGGGAGAGGGAGATACGCAGTATTTT
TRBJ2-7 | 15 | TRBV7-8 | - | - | CASSLDLILSYEQYF | TGTGCCAGCAGCTTGGACTTAATACTATCCTACGAGCAGTACTTC
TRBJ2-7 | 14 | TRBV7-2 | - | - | CASSPSRNPYEQYF | TGTGCCAGCAGCCCGAGTAGGAACCCTTACGAGCAGTACTTC
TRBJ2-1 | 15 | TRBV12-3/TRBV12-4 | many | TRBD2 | CASSLPGTSGGEQFF | TGTGCCAGCAGTTTACCCGGGACTAGCGGGGGGGAGCAGTTCTTC
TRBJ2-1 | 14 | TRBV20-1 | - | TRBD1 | CSASEGASYNEQFF | TGCAGTGCTAGTGAGGGGGCGTCCTACAATGAGCAGTTCTTC
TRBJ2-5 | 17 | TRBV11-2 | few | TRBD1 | CASSLVEGQGLRETQYF | TGTGCCAGCAGCTTAGTGGAGGGACAGGGGCTACGGGAGACCCAGTACTTC
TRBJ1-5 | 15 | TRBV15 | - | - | CATSRSLGPRQPQHF | TGTGCCACCAGCAGATCGTTAGGGCCAAGGCAGCCCCAGCATTTT
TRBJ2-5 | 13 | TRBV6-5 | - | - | CASSPQAPETQYF | TGTGCCAGCAGCCCCCAAGCCCCGGAGACCCAGTACTTC